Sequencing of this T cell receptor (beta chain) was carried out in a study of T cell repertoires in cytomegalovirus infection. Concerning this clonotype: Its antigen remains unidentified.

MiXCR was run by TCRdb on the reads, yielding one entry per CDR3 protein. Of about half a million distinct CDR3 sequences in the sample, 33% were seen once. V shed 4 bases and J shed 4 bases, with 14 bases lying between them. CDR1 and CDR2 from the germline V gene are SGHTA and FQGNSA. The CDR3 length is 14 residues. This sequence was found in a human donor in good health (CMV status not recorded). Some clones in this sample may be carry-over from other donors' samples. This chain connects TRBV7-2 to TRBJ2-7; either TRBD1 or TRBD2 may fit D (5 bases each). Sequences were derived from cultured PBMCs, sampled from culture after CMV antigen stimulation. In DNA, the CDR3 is TGTGCCAGCAGCTCGACGGGACCCCGGTACGAGCAGTACTTC. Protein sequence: CASSSTGPRYEQYF.